This is a list of T cell receptor beta chains from one sample in a study of blood T cell repertoires in COVID-19. The protocol was immunoSEQ multiplex PCR, while the TCRdb copy is restricted to in-frame clones and leaves out a portion. Of a few hundred thousand clones listed, more than 75% were seen once; the top ten hold roughly 3%. Sequencing was performed on PBMCs or T cells enriched from blood (not recorded which). These receptors were taken from a young woman who had recovered from COVID-19. Each CDR3 is given with its conserved first and last residue. The D gene is left open where the match is weak. Clone size is shown for a subset of rows, as once, few, many or a class of expanded clone.

j_gene: TRBJ1-2
d_gene: NA
v_gene: TRBV20-1
abundance: few
CDR3nt: TGCAGTGGAGAATATGGCTACACCTTC
CDR3aa: CSGEYGYTF

j_gene: TRBJ1-6
d_gene: NA
v_gene: TRBV5-1
abundance: NA
CDR3nt: TGCGCCAGCAGCCTCGACAACCCAGGGGTAAATTCACCCCTCCACTTT
CDR3aa: CASSLDNPGVNSPLHF

j_gene: TRBJ2-2
d_gene: NA
v_gene: TRBV6-2/TRBV6-3
abundance: NA
CDR3nt: TGTGCCAGCAGCCATAGGCAGGGGAGCACCGGGGAGCTGTTTTTT
CDR3aa: CASSHRQGSTGELFF

j_gene: TRBJ1-1
d_gene: NA
v_gene: TRBV14
abundance: NA
CDR3nt: TGTGCCAGCAGCCAAGCTGGGAGGTACACTGAAGCTTTCTTT
CDR3aa: CASSQAGRYTEAFF

j_gene: TRBJ1-1
d_gene: NA
v_gene: TRBV18
abundance: once
CDR3nt: TGTGCCAGCTCACCAAGGGGCGGGGGGAACACTGAAGCTTTCTTT
CDR3aa: CASSPRGGGNTEAFF

j_gene: TRBJ2-6
d_gene: TRBD1
v_gene: TRBV5-1
abundance: NA
CDR3nt: TGCGCCAGCAGCTTGGACGCAGGGGGATTCTTTGGGGCCAACGTCCTGACTTTC
CDR3aa: CASSLDAGGFFGANVLTF

j_gene: TRBJ1-5
d_gene: NA
v_gene: TRBV19
abundance: NA
CDR3nt: TGTGCCAGTAGGAGGGCTTCCAATCAGCCCCAGCATTTT
CDR3aa: CASRRASNQPQHF

j_gene: TRBJ2-7
d_gene: NA
v_gene: TRBV10-3
abundance: NA
CDR3nt: TGTGCCATCAGTCCCGAAGAGGGATGGAGTGAGCAGTACTTC
CDR3aa: CAISPEEGWSEQYF

j_gene: TRBJ1-5
d_gene: TRBD1
v_gene: TRBV6-1
abundance: NA
CDR3nt: TGTGCCAGCAGTGAAGCGCACTGGGACAGTTTTCAGCCCCAGCATTTT
CDR3aa: CASSEAHWDSFQPQHF

j_gene: TRBJ2-3
d_gene: TRBD2
v_gene: TRBV19
abundance: NA
CDR3nt: TGTGCCAGTAGTATTATCCCTAGCGGGAGTGTAAATACGCAGTATTTT
CDR3aa: CASSIIPSGSVNTQYF

j_gene: TRBJ2-4
d_gene: TRBD2
v_gene: TRBV6-1
abundance: NA
CDR3nt: TGTGCCAGCAGTGCCTTACTAGCGGAGCCGGGGTACATTCAGTACTTC
CDR3aa: CASSALLAEPGYIQYF

j_gene: TRBJ1-3
d_gene: NA
v_gene: TRBV7-2
abundance: NA
CDR3nt: TGTGCCAGCAGCTTAGACGGTAGCTCTGGAAACACCATATATTTT
CDR3aa: CASSLDGSSGNTIYF

j_gene: TRBJ1-1
d_gene: TRBD1
v_gene: TRBV9
abundance: NA
CDR3nt: TGTGCCACTTCTTTACAGGGGGCGCGGAAAGTGAACACTGAAGCTTTCTTT
CDR3aa: CATSLQGARKVNTEAFF

j_gene: TRBJ2-1
d_gene: TRBD1
v_gene: TRBV10-3
abundance: NA
CDR3nt: TGTGCCATCAGTGCCGGACAGGGGGCGCGGAATGAGCAGTTCTTC
CDR3aa: CAISAGQGARNEQFF

j_gene: TRBJ1-3
d_gene: NA
v_gene: TRBV30
abundance: NA
CDR3nt: TGTGCCTGGACGTCGGGGAGAGAATCTGGAAACACCATATATTTT
CDR3aa: CAWTSGRESGNTIYF

j_gene: TRBJ2-3
d_gene: TRBD2
v_gene: TRBV19
abundance: NA
CDR3nt: TGTGCCTCAAAGAGCGGGATTAGCACAGATACGCAGTATTTT
CDR3aa: CASKSGISTDTQYF

j_gene: TRBJ1-2
d_gene: TRBD1
v_gene: TRBV11-2
abundance: NA
CDR3nt: TGTACCAGCAGCTTAGAGTTTTCGGGGTCGGGACAGGAGTTATATGGCTACACCTTC
CDR3aa: CTSSLEFSGSGQELYGYTF

j_gene: TRBJ2-1
d_gene: TRBD2
v_gene: TRBV27
abundance: NA
CDR3nt: TGTGCCAGCAGTTCCATATCAAGCGGGAGTGGGAATGAGCAGTTCTTC
CDR3aa: CASSSISSGSGNEQFF

j_gene: TRBJ1-1
d_gene: TRBD1
v_gene: TRBV10-3
abundance: few
CDR3nt: TGTGCCATCAGTGAGGGGCAGGGGGGTGGAGGCACTGAAGCTTTCTTT
CDR3aa: CAISEGQGGGGTEAFF

j_gene: TRBJ2-2
d_gene: TRBD1
v_gene: TRBV4-1
abundance: few
CDR3nt: TGCGCCAGCAGCCTGGACCAGGGGGCGACTAACACCGGGGAGCTGTTTTTT
CDR3aa: CASSLDQGATNTGELFF

j_gene: TRBJ1-2
d_gene: TRBD1
v_gene: TRBV5-6
abundance: NA
CDR3nt: TGTGCCAGCAGCTTAAGACAGGGAGCTAACTATGGCTACACCTTC
CDR3aa: CASSLRQGANYGYTF

j_gene: TRBJ1-2
d_gene: NA
v_gene: TRBV5-4
abundance: NA
CDR3nt: TGTGCCAGCAGTCCGGACTTTAACTATGGCTACACCTTC
CDR3aa: CASSPDFNYGYTF

j_gene: TRBJ1-1
d_gene: NA
v_gene: TRBV19
abundance: NA
CDR3nt: TGTGCCAGTAGTTTGATTGGCGGGCTCCCAGCTGAAGCTTTCTTT
CDR3aa: CASSLIGGLPAEAFF

j_gene: TRBJ2-1
d_gene: TRBD2
v_gene: TRBV24-1
abundance: NA
CDR3nt: TGTGCCACGACTCCTAGCGGGGGGCTCCAAGTCCGATACAATGAGCAGTTCTTC
CDR3aa: CATTPSGGLQVRYNEQFF

j_gene: TRBJ1-1
d_gene: NA
v_gene: TRBV27
abundance: NA
CDR3nt: TGTGCCAGCAGTCTTGCAGGGAACACTGAAGCTTTCTTT
CDR3aa: CASSLAGNTEAFF

j_gene: TRBJ1-1
d_gene: NA
v_gene: TRBV3-1/TRBV3-2
abundance: NA
CDR3nt: TGTGCCAGCAGCCAAGCAGGGGATGACACTGAAGCTTTCTTT
CDR3aa: CASSQAGDDTEAFF

j_gene: TRBJ2-2
d_gene: NA
v_gene: TRBV9
abundance: NA
CDR3nt: TGTGCCAGCAGCGACGAGGCCAACCAGTGGTACACCGGGGAGCTGTTTTTT
CDR3aa: CASSDEANQWYTGELFF

j_gene: TRBJ1-4
d_gene: NA
v_gene: TRBV5-1
abundance: NA
CDR3nt: TGCGCCAGCAGCCCGGACAGTACTAATGAAAAACTGTTTTTT
CDR3aa: CASSPDSTNEKLFF

j_gene: TRBJ2-2
d_gene: TRBD1
v_gene: TRBV19
abundance: NA
CDR3nt: TGTGCCAGTACCCTGGGACAGGGGGATACCGGGGAGCTGTTTTTT
CDR3aa: CASTLGQGDTGELFF

j_gene: TRBJ2-6
d_gene: NA
v_gene: TRBV28
abundance: few
CDR3nt: TGTGCCAGCAACCGAGTCGTCGGGGCCAACGTCCTGACTTTC
CDR3aa: CASNRVVGANVLTF

j_gene: TRBJ1-5
d_gene: NA
v_gene: TRBV4-2
abundance: NA
CDR3nt: TGTGCCAGCAGCCAAGGATTGAGTCAGCCCCAGCATTTT
CDR3aa: CASSQGLSQPQHF

j_gene: TRBJ2-2
d_gene: TRBD1
v_gene: TRBV5-1
abundance: NA
CDR3nt: TGCGCCAGCAGCGCGGCCGGGACAGGGGGCTTCACCGGGGAGCTGTTTTTT
CDR3aa: CASSAAGTGGFTGELFF